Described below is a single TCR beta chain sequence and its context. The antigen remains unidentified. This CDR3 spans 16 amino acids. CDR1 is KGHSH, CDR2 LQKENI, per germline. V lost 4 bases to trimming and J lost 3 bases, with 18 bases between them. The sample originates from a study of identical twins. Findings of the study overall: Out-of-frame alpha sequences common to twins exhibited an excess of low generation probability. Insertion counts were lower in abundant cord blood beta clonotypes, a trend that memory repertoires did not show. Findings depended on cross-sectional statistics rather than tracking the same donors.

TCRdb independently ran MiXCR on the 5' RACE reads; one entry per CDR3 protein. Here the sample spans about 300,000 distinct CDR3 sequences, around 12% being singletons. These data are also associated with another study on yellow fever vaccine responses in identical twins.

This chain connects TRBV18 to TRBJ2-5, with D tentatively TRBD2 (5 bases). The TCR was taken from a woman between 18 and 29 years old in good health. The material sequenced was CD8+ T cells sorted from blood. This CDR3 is CASSLKGRGEKETQYF. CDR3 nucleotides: TGTGCCAGCTCACTAAAGGGCCGGGGAGAGAAAGAGACCCAGTACTTC.